This passage covers 32 T cell receptor beta chains from one sample sequenced in a study of blood T cell repertoires in COVID-19. Sequencing used immunoSEQ multiplex PCR; TCRdb keeps in-frame clones, though not all of them. The sample has approximately 130,000 clones; 70% to 90% are singletons. The sample comprised peripheral blood. The receptors come from a woman in her forties or fifties who had recovered from COVID-19.

The chain has TRBV4-1 and TRBJ2-7; the D gene is possibly TRBD1 (6 bases). Trimming took off 0 bases at V and 3 bases at J, with 9 bases between the two ends. CDR1 and CDR2 (germline): MGHRA, YSYEKL. This CDR3 comprises 14 residues. The CDR3: CASSQETGRYEQYF. In nucleotides, the CDR3 is TGCGCCAGCAGCCAAGAGACAGGCCGCTACGAGCAGTACTTC.

This clone turned up a few times. The chain joins TRBV7-6 to TRBJ2-2, with 8 bases matching TRBD1. This CDR3 is built from 16 residues. The V gene's germline CDR1 is SGHVS and CDR2 FNYEAQ. Losses at the gene ends were 4 bases for V and 7 bases for J; bases not matched to a gene: 11. The CDR3 spells CASSSPTGGVIGELFF. The CDR3 DNA reads as TGTGCCAGCAGCTCACCCACAGGGGGTGTGATCGGGGAGCTGTTTTTT.

This clone was picked up one time. The J gene is TRBJ1-1, the V gene TRBV6-5, with a tentative D call TRBD1 (5 bases). The length of the CDR3 is 14 residues. The ends were cut back, 0 bases at V and 10 bases at J, with 15 bases in the middle. CDR1 and CDR2 from the germline V gene are MNHEY and SVGAGI. The CDR3 region has the DNA TGTGCCAGCAGTTACTCAGGGAACGGGGGTAGAGCTTTCTTT. Protein sequence: CASSYSGNGGRAFF.

The chain has TRBV27 and TRBJ1-4; 7 bases match TRBD1. Germline CDR1 and CDR2: MNHEY and SMNVEV (reference sequence). The ends lost 4 bases at V and 8 bases at J; junction bases unmatched: 4. The CDR3 totals 13 residues. Written as DNA, the CDR3 is TGTGCCAGCAGTTGGACAGGACGAGAAAAACTGTTTTTT. This sequence encodes CASSWTGREKLFF.

There are a few counts of this clone. The chain combines TRBV20-1 with TRBJ1-1, with D hard to call. V gave up 2 bases and J gave up 1 base, with 2 bases separating them. CDR3 length: 11 amino acids. CDR1 DFQATT and CDR2 SNEGSKA come from the germline V gene (reference sequence). The CDR3: CSARQNTEAFF. CDR3 DNA sequence: TGCAGTGCTAGACAGAACACTGAAGCTTTCTTT.

The chain carries TRBV7-3 and TRBJ1-1, with D possibly being TRBD1 (5 bases). The CDR3 spans 14 residues. Germline values: CDR1 SGHTA, CDR2 FQGTGA. The germline V and J ends were trimmed by 6 bases and 0 bases, with 11 bases remaining between them. For the CDR3, the DNA is TGTGCCAGCAGTCCGGACAACATGAACACTGAAGCTTTCTTT. It encodes CASSPDNMNTEAFF.

This sequence joins TRBV4-1 and TRBJ1-3; D not certain. CDR3 length equals 13 residues. V shed 8 bases and J shed 3 bases, with 11 bases lying between them. CDR1 is MGHRA and CDR2 is YSYEKL in the germline V gene. For the CDR3, the DNA is TGCGCCAGCCATGGAGGGCGTGGAAACACCATATATTTT. Translation: CASHGGRGNTIYF.

The chain uses TRBV5-6 and TRBJ1-2; D is perhaps TRBD1 (6 bases). This CDR3 has 14 residues. Germline lookup yields CDR1 SGHDT and CDR2 YYEEEE. V gave up 6 bases and J gave up 5 bases, with 17 bases separating them. CDR3 loop: CASTRGGATYGYTF. CDR3 bases: TGTGCCAGCACCCGGGGGGGGGCGACATATGGCTACACCTTC.

CDR3 residues: CASSIDRDRTQYF. For the CDR3, the DNA is TGTGCCAGTAGTATTGACCGGGATCGGACCCAGTACTTC. The V call is TRBV19, the J call TRBJ2-5, with D possibly matching TRBD2 (5 bases). CDR1 is LNHDA and CDR2 is SQIVND in the germline V gene (reference sequence). The CDR3 is made up of 13 amino acids. Trimming cost V 3 bases and J 7 bases, with 12 bases left between them.

This clone appeared a few times. This chain links TRBV7-2 with TRBJ2-7; 11 nucleotides line up with TRBD2. Germline V CDR1 and CDR2: SGHTA, FQGNSA. CDR3 size: 15 residues. V was clipped by 5 bases and J by 1 base; unmatched bases: 4. Here the CDR3 DNA reads TGTGCCAGCAGCGGGACTAGCGGTTCTTCCTACGAGCAGTACTTC. Amino acids: CASSGTSGSSYEQYF.

The chain links TRBV6-5 to TRBJ1-2; 9 nucleotides agree with TRBD1. J lost 7 bases, V lost 6 bases, and 6 bases had no gene match. Per the germline V gene, CDR1 is MNHEY and CDR2 is SVGAGI. The CDR3 is made up of 13 amino acids. The CDR3 coding sequence is TGTGCCAGCAGCCTGACAGGGGGAGGTGGCTACACCTTC. Residues: CASSLTGGGGYTF.

The CDR3 is CASREGLAREQYF. The CDR3 nucleotides are TGTGCCAGCAGGGAGGGACTAGCGCGGGAGCAGTACTTC. This chain connects TRBV6-5 to TRBJ2-7; TRBD2 aligns across 10 bases. The trim removed 6 bases at V and 7 bases at J, leaving 6 bases unmatched. The length of the CDR3 is 13 residues. Germline V lookup: CDR1 MNHEY, CDR2 SVGAGI.

This clone has just one count. The gene calls are TRBV4-1 and TRBJ1-5, with a tentative D call TRBD1 (5 bases). The CDR3 consists of 15 residues. The germline V and J ends were trimmed by 0 bases and 4 bases, with 10 bases remaining between them. CDR1 is MGHRA, CDR2 YSYEKL, per germline. CDR3 nucleotide sequence: TGCGCCAGCAGCCAAGAGGGGGGGATAAATCAGCCCCAGCATTTT. Translating gives CASSQEGGINQPQHF.

This clone has only a few counts. The chain couples TRBV19 to TRBJ1-5; 10 positions match TRBD1. Germline CDR1 reads LNHDA; CDR2 reads SQIVND (reference sequence). The CDR3 is 15 amino acids. V lost 7 bases and J lost 3; bases outside the gene matches: 6. CDR3 DNA sequence: TGTGCCAGTACCGAGGGACAGGGGATCAATCAGCCCCAGCATTTT. Encoded protein: CASTEGQGINQPQHF.

This chain joins TRBV3-1 (or the pseudogene TRBV3-2) and TRBJ1-2, with unresolved D. Germline assignment: CDR1 LGHDT and CDR2 YNNKEL (reference sequence). The CDR3 contains 14 residues. The germline V and J ends were trimmed by 0 bases and 8 bases, with 13 bases remaining between them. CDR3 amino acids: CASSQDEVSRGYTF. The DNA of the CDR3 is TGTGCCAGCAGCCAAGATGAAGTTTCGCGAGGCTACACCTTC.

The chain employs TRBV5-6 and TRBJ2-2; D is undetermined. Germline V gene lookup returns CDR1 SGHDT and CDR2 YYEEEE. The CDR3 contains 15 residues. V lost 1 base, J lost 2 bases, and 9 bases lay in between. CDR3 nucleotide sequence: TGTGCCAGCAGCTTGTACTTAAGAAACACCGGGGAGCTGTTTTTT. Protein product: CASSLYLRNTGELFF. The full variable domain, with the rest looked up from reference TRBV5-6 and TRBJ2-2, is DAGVTQSPTHLIKTRGQQVTLRCSPKSGHDTVSWYQQALGQGPQFIFQYYEEEERQRGNFPDRFSGHQFPNYSSELNVNALLLGDSALYLCASSLYLRNTGELFFGEGSRLTVL.

Regarding this clone: Other DNA sequences from this sample encode an identical CDR3 as well. The rearrangement links TRBV3-1 (or the pseudogene TRBV3-2) to TRBJ2-5; 9 nucleotides match TRBD2. Germline V lookup: CDR1 LGHDT, CDR2 YNNKEL (reference sequence). Trimming cost V 2 bases and J 4 bases; bases outside gene matches: 5. This CDR3 spans 15 amino acids. The DNA of the CDR3 is TGTGCCAGCAGCCAATTGCGGGGGGGCGGAGAGACCCAGTACTTC. It yields the protein CASSQLRGGGETQYF.

The rearrangement uses TRBV7-9 and TRBJ2-3; D perhaps matches TRBD1 (6 bases). The CDR3 loop spans 15 amino acids. Deletions cut 5 bases from V and 1 base from J, with 13 bases between. Germline V lookup: CDR1 SEHNR, CDR2 FQNEAQ (reference sequence). The CDR3, as DNA: TGTGCCAGCAGCCCCCCAGGGGCGGGCACAGATACGCAGTATTTT. The encoded protein is CASSPPGAGTDTQYF.

This chain connects TRBV7-9 to TRBJ2-5; weak D call: TRBD2 (6 bases). Trimming removed 6 bases at V and 5 bases at J, with 16 bases between. Germline CDR1 and CDR2: SEHNR and FQNEAQ (reference sequence). This CDR3 comprises 14 residues. The DNA of the CDR3 is TGTGCCAGCAGACGTGCTGGGGGAGGTGAGACCCAGTACTTC. Translated: CASRRAGGGETQYF.

The chain has TRBV4-2 and TRBJ1-1; D not resolved. Trimming removed 4 bases at V and 1 base at J, with 13 bases between. This CDR3 has 15 residues. The germline CDR1 and CDR2 sequences are LGHNA and YNFKEQ. The CDR3 reads CASSLSLRENTEAFF. CDR3 DNA sequence: TGTGCCAGCAGCCTCTCTCTCCGGGAGAACACTGAAGCTTTCTTT.

CDR3 residues: CASIDRTGELFF. In DNA form, the CDR3 reads TGTGCCAGTATAGACAGAACTGGGGAGCTGTTTTTT. The chain recombines TRBV19 with TRBJ2-2, with D possibly TRBD1 on 5 matching bases. Germline V gene data show CDR1 as LNHDA and CDR2 as SQIVND (reference sequence). CDR3 length: 12 amino acids. Trimming removed 7 bases from V and 8 bases from J, with 11 bases in between.

The rearrangement links TRBV19 to TRBJ2-7, with TRBD2 matching 9 bases. J gave up 5 bases and V 6 bases, and 11 bases lay outside the gene matches. Germline CDR1 reads LNHDA; CDR2 reads SQIVND (reference sequence). The CDR3 contains 15 residues. The CDR3 DNA reads as TGTGCCAGTAGCCACCTATTAGCGGGAGAAAACGAGCAGTACTTC. Translating it yields CASSHLLAGENEQYF.

The V call is TRBV6-5, the J call TRBJ2-7; TRBD2 agrees at 9 bases. There are 14 residues in the CDR3. With 8 bases clipped from V and 2 bases from J, the junction kept 7 bases outside the gene matches. Germline CDR1 MNHEY, CDR2 SVGAGI. Here the CDR3 reads CASEAAGGPYEQYF. The CDR3 region has the DNA TGTGCCAGCGAGGCGGCGGGGGGGCCCTACGAGCAGTACTTC.

CDR3 region: CASSVGTGGLGYTF. The CDR3 region has the DNA TGTGCCAGCAGCGTTGGGACAGGGGGTCTAGGCTACACCTTC. The chain carries TRBV5-4 and TRBJ1-2; 11 bases agree with TRBD1. From germline, CDR1 is SGHNT and CDR2 YYREEE (reference sequence). Trimming removed 4 bases from V and 8 bases from J; junction bases left unmatched: 7. CDR3 size: 14 residues. The variable domain in full, completed from reference TRBV5-4 and TRBJ1-2, reads ETGVTQSPTHLIKTRGQQVTLRCSSQSGHNTVSWYQQALGQGPQFIFQYYREEENGRGNFPPRFSGLQFPNYSSELNVNALELDDSALYLCASSVGTGGLGYTFGSGTRLTVV.

The V gene is TRBV9, the J gene TRBJ2-3; 8 bases are a match to TRBD2. The V and J ends lost 1 base and 4 bases, in that order; junction bases with no gene match: 5. The CDR3 runs 15 residues. CDR1 SGDLS and CDR2 YYNGEE come from the germline V gene. CDR3 sequence reads: CASSVRREAADTQYF. Here the CDR3 DNA reads TGTGCCAGCAGCGTAAGGCGGGAGGCGGCAGATACGCAGTATTTT.

The chain combines TRBV5-5 with TRBJ1-5, with 9 bases that match TRBD1. This CDR3 is 15 amino acids long. From germline, CDR1 is SGHKS and CDR2 YYEKEE (reference sequence). Germline trimming cut 4 bases from V and 6 bases from J; bases unmatched to any gene: 8. CDR3: CASSPRGTGTQPQHF. CDR3 sequence (DNA): TGTGCCAGCAGCCCCCGAGGGACAGGGACTCAGCCCCAGCATTTT.

V and J are TRBV7-9 and TRBJ2-3; no firm D call. The CDR3 sequence is 12 residues long. Germline CDR1 reads SEHNR; CDR2 reads FQNEAQ (reference sequence). Trimming removed 3 bases at V and 5 bases at J, with 6 bases between. CDR3 nucleotide sequence: TGTGCCAGCAGCTTTCTAGGAGATACGCAGTATTTT. Its translation: CASSFLGDTQYF.

Only a few counts were recorded for this clone. This rearrangement joins TRBV7-9 to TRBJ2-7, with 7 bases matching TRBD2. After removal of 5 bases from V and 3 bases from J, the junction contained 16 bases not matched to a gene. Per germline, CDR1 SEHNR and CDR2 FQNEAQ (reference sequence). The CDR3 contains 17 residues. CDR3 amino acids: CASSPFLKRGVRYEQYF. CDR3 nucleotides: TGTGCCAGCAGCCCCTTCCTAAAGCGGGGTGTCCGCTACGAGCAGTACTTC.

This rearrangement joins TRBV5-6 to TRBJ2-2, with D possibly matching TRBD1 (5 bases). The V end was cut by 1 base, the J end by 6 bases, with 7 bases between. This CDR3 region has 13 residues. Germline CDR1 and CDR2: SGHDT and YYEEEE. CDR3 protein: CASSLQGPGELFF. CDR3 coding DNA: TGTGCCAGCAGCTTGCAGGGCCCCGGGGAGCTGTTTTTT. The full variable domain, in which reference TRBV5-6 and TRBJ2-2 provide the parts outside the CDR3, is DAGVTQSPTHLIKTRGQQVTLRCSPKSGHDTVSWYQQALGQGPQFIFQYYEEEERQRGNFPDRFSGHQFPNYSSELNVNALLLGDSALYLCASSLQGPGELFFGEGSRLTVL.

The V and J genes are TRBV5-1 and TRBJ2-2; D may be TRBD1 (5 bases). Germline lookup yields CDR1 SGHRS and CDR2 YFSETQ. V lost 4 bases and J lost 0, with 10 bases in between. The CDR3 consists of 15 residues. CDR3 amino acids: CASSQTASNTGELFF. For the CDR3, the DNA is TGCGCCAGCAGCCAGACAGCTTCGAACACCGGGGAGCTGTTTTTT.

The rearrangement links TRBV28 to TRBJ2-1; TRBD2 matches 10 bases. Germline CDR1 is MDHEN and CDR2 is SYDVKM. The CDR3 has 18 residues. V was clipped by 8 bases and J by 4 bases; unmatched bases: 17. The CDR3 loop is CASSTIWASGSLYNEQFF. The CDR3 DNA reads TGTGCCAGCTCCACGATCTGGGCTAGCGGGAGTTTGTACAATGAGCAGTTCTTC.

The chain carries TRBV11-3 and TRBJ2-5, with TRBD1 identical over 12 bases. Germline V gives CDR1 SGHNT, CDR2 YENEEA. The CDR3 has 15 residues. V shed 4 bases, J shed 5 bases, and the junction held 5 bases outside the gene matches. The CDR3 reads CASSSRDRGHETQYF. The CDR3, as DNA: TGTGCCAGCAGCTCCCGGGACAGGGGGCATGAGACCCAGTACTTC.